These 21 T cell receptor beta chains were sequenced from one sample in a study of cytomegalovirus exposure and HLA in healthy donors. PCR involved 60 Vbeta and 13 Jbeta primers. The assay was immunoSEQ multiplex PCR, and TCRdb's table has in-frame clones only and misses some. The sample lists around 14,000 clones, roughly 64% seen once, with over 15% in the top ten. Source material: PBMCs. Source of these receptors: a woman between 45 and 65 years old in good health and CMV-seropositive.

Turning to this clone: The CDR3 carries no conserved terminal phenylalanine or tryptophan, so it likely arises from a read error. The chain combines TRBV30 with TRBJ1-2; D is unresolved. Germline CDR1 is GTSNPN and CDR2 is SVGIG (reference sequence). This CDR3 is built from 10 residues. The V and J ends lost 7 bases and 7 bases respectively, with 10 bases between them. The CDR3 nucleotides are TGTGCCTTAGCGGGAGGTGGCTACACCGTC. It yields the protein CALAGGGYTV.

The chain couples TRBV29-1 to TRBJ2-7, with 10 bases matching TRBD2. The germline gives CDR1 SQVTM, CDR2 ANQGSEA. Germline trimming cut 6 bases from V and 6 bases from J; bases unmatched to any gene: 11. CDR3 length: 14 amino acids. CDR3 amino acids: CSVTVSGRRGEQYF. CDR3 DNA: TGCAGCGTCACTGTTAGCGGGAGGCGGGGCGAGCAGTACTTC.

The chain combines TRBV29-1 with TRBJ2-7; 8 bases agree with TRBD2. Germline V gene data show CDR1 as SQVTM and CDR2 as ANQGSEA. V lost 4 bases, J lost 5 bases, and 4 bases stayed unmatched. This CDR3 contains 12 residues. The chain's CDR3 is CSVGTSGNEQYF. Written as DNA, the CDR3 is TGCAGCGTTGGCACTAGCGGCAACGAGCAGTACTTC.

The CDR3 coding sequence is TGTGCCAGCAGCTCCGACTATGGCTACACCTTC. Its protein is CASSSDYGYTF. The J gene is TRBJ1-2, the V gene TRBV7-2; D gene ambiguous. Germline V gene lookup returns CDR1 SGHTA and CDR2 FQGNSA. The CDR3 contains 11 residues. V shed 4 bases and J shed 3 bases, with 3 bases lying between them.

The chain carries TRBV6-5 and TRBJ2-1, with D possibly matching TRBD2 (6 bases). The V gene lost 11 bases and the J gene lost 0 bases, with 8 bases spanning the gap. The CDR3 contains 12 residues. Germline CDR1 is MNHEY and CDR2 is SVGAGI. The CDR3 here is CAAGSSYNEQFF. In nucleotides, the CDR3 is TGTGCCGCCGGGAGCTCCTACAATGAGCAGTTCTTC.

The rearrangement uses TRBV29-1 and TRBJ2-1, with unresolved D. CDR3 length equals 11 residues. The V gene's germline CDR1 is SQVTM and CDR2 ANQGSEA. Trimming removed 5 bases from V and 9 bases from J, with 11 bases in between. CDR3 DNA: TGCAGCGTTCACGACCCAGGTGAGCAGTTCTTC. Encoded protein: CSVHDPGEQFF.

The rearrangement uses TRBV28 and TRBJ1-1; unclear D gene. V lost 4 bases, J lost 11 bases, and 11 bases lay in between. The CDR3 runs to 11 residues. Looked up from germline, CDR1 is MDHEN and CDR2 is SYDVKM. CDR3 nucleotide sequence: TGTGCCAGCAGTTCCGAACTCGGTGCTTTCTTT. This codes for CASSSELGAFF.

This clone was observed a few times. The CDR3 is CASRGDGNTIYF. CDR3 nucleotides: TGTGCCAGCAGGGGCGATGGAAACACCATATATTTT. This chain joins TRBV7-6 and TRBJ1-3; D call uncertain. Deletions cut 6 bases from V and 3 bases from J, with 6 bases between. Germline loops: CDR1 SGHVS, CDR2 FNYEAQ. The CDR3 is 12 amino acids.

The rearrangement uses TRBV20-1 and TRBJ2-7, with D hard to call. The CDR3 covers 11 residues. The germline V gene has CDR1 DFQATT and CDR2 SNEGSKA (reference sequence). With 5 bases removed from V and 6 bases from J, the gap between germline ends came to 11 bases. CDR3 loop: CSAPRNSEQYF. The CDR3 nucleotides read TGCAGTGCTCCCAGGAACTCCGAGCAGTACTTC.

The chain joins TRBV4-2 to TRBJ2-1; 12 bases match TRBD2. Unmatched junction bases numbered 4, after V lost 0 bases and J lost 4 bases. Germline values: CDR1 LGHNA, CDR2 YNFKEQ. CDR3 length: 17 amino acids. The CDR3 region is CASSQDSGTSGYNEQFF. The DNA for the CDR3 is TGTGCCAGCAGCCAAGACTCCGGGACTAGCGGGTACAATGAGCAGTTCTTC.

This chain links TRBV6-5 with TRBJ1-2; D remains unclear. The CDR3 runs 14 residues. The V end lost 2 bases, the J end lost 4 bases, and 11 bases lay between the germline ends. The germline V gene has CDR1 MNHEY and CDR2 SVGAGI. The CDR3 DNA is TGTGCCAGCAGTTACGGCGGGAGCAGCTATGGCTACACCTTC. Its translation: CASSYGGSSYGYTF.

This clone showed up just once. The CDR3 here is CASSEVAADGYTF. Here the CDR3 DNA reads TGTGCCAGCAGTGAAGTGGCGGCAGATGGCTACACCTTC. The chain employs TRBV25-1 and TRBJ1-2; D is ambiguous. CDR1 and CDR2 (germline): MGHDK, SYGVNS. Trimming took 2 bases from V and 6 from J, leaving 10 bases between them. The CDR3 runs 13 residues.

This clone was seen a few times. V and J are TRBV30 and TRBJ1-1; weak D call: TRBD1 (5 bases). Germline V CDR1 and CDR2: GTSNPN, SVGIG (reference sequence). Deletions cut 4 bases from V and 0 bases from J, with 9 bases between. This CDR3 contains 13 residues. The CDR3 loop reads CAWNMGLNTEAFF. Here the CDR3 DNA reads TGTGCCTGGAATATGGGGCTGAACACTGAAGCTTTCTTT.

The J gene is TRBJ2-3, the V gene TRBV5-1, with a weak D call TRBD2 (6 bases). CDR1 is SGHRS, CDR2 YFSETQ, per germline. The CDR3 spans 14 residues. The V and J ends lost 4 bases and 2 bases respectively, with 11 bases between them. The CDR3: CASSRGLNTDTQYF. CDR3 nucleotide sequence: TGCGCCAGCAGCCGGGGGTTAAACACAGATACGCAGTATTTT.

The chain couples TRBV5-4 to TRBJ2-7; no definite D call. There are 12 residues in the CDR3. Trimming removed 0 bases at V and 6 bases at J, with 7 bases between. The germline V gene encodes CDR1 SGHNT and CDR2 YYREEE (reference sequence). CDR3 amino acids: CASSLDWSEQYF. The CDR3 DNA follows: TGTGCCAGCAGCTTGGACTGGAGCGAGCAGTACTTC.

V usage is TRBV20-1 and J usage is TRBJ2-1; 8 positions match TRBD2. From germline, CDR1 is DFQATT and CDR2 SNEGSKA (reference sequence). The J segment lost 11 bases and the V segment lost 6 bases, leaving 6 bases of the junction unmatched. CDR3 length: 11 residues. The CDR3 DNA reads TGCAGTGCCGTAGCGGGATATCAGCAGTTCTTC. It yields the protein CSAVAGYQQFF.

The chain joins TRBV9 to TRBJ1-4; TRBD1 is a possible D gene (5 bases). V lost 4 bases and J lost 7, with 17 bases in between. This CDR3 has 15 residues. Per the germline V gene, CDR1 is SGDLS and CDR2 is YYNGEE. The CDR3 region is CASSPQGGEGEKLFF. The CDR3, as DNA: TGTGCCAGCAGCCCCCAGGGCGGGGAGGGTGAAAAACTGTTTTTT.

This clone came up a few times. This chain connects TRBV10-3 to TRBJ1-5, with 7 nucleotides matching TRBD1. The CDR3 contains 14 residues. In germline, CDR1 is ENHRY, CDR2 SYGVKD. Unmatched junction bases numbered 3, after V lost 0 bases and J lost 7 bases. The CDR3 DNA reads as TGTGCCATCAGTGAGTCGGGACAGAGGCAGCCCCAGCATTTT. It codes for CAISESGQRQPQHF.

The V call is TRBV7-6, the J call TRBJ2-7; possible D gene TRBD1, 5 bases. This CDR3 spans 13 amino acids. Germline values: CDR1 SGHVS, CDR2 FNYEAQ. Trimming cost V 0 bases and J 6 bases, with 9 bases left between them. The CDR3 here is CASSLATVAEQYF. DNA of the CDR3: TGTGCCAGCAGCTTAGCGACAGTTGCCGAGCAGTACTTC.

This CDR3 reads CASSQDRARDTEAFF. The CDR3, as DNA: TGCGCCAGCAGCCAAGATAGGGCCAGGGACACTGAAGCTTTCTTT. J is TRBJ1-1 and V is TRBV4-3; a weak D match, TRBD1 (5 bases). The ends were cut back, 0 bases at V and 3 bases at J, with 11 bases in the middle. CDR3 size: 15 residues. Germline CDR1 is LGHNA and CDR2 is YSLEER.

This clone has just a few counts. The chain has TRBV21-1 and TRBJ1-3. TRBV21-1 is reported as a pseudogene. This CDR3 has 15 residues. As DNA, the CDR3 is TGTGCCAGCAGCAATTGGACTCGCTCTGGAAACACCATATATTTT. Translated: CASSNWTRSGNTIYF.